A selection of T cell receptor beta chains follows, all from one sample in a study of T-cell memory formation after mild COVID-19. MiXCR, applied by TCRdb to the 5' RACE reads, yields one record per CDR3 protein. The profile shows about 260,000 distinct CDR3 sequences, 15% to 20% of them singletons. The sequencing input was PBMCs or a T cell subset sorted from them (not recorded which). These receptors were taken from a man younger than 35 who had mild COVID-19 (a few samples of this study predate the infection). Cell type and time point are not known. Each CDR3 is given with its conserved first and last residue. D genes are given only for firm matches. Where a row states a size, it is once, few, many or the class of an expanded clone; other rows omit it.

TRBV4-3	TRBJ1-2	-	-	CASSQDTTGYGYTF	TGCGCCAGCAGCCAAGATACAACGGGCTATGGCTACACCTTC
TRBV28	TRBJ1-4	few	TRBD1	CASSPAGGAGEKLFF	TGTGCCAGCAGTCCCGCAGGGGGCGCAGGGGAAAAACTGTTTTTT
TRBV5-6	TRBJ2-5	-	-	CASSLASGDQETQYF	TGTGCCAGCAGCTTGGCCTCGGGGGACCAAGAGACCCAGTACTTC
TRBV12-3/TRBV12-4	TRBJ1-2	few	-	CASTILGGYTF	TGTGCCAGCACCATTCTGGGGGGCTACACCTTC
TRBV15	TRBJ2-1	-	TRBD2	CATSIQRGTYNEQFF	TGTGCCACCAGCATACAGCGGGGGACCTACAATGAGCAGTTCTTC
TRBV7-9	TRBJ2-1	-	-	CASSPAGSAYNEQFF	TGTGCCAGCAGCCCTGCGGGGAGCGCCTACAATGAGCAGTTCTTC
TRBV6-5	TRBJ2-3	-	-	CASSYGTEGSSDTQYF	TGTGCCAGCAGTTACGGGACCGAAGGATCGTCAGATACGCAGTATTTT
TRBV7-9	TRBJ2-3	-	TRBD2	CASSASGATDTQYF	TGTGCCAGCAGCGCTAGCGGGGCCACAGATACGCAGTATTTT
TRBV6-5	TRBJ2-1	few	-	CASSYSKGQEQFF	TGTGCCAGCAGTTACTCGAAGGGACAAGAGCAGTTCTTC
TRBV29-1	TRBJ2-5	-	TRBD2	CSVHRGEQRETQYF	TGCAGCGTCCATCGGGGGGAGCAGCGTGAGACCCAGTACTTC
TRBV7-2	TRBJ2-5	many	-	CASSPGEVRETQYF	TGTGCCAGCAGCCCTGGCGAGGTTCGGGAGACCCAGTACTTC
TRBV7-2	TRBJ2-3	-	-	CASSFRRVTDTQYF	TGTGCCAGCAGCTTTCGCCGGGTCACAGATACGCAGTATTTT
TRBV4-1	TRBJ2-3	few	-	CASSQGMDSRNTDTQYF	TGCGCCAGCAGCCAAGGGATGGATAGCAGGAACACAGATACGCAGTATTTT
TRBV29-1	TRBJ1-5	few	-	CSVGGLEGQPQHF	TGCAGCGTTGGGGGGTTAGAAGGTCAGCCCCAGCATTTT
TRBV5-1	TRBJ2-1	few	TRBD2	CASSVTSGGAGEQFF	TGCGCCAGCAGCGTTACTAGCGGGGGGGCAGGTGAGCAGTTCTTC
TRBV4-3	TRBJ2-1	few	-	CASSQDRASLDNEQFF	TGCGCCAGCAGCCAAGATCGGGCCTCACTCGACAATGAGCAGTTCTTC
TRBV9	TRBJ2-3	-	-	CASSPRGDTTDTQYF	TGTGCCAGCAGCCCCCGGGGAGACACCACAGATACGCAGTATTTT
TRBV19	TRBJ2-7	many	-	CASSPGSYEQYF	TGTGCCAGTAGTCCAGGGTCCTACGAGCAGTACTTC
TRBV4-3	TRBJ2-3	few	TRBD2	CASSRIYKSGGAKDTQYF	TGCGCCAGCAGCCGAATATATAAAAGCGGGGGGGCTAAAGATACGCAGTATTTT
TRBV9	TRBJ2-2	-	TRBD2	CASSPHGLAGVDTGELFF	TGTGCCAGCAGTCCACATGGTCTAGCGGGGGTCGACACCGGGGAGCTGTTTTTT
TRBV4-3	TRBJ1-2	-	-	CASSQEWGGTPVYGYTF	TGCGCCAGCAGCCAAGAATGGGGTGGGACGCCTGTCTATGGCTACACCTTC
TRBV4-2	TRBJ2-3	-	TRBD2	CASSPAAGGWADTQYF	TGTGCCAGCAGCCCCGCGGCGGGGGGGTGGGCAGATACGCAGTATTTT
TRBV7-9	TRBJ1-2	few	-	CATRPPANYGYTF	TGTGCCACCCGTCCCCCAGCTAACTATGGCTACACCTTC
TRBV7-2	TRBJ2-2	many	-	CASSFRQNTGELFF	TGTGCCAGCAGCTTTCGACAGAACACCGGGGAGCTGTTTTTT
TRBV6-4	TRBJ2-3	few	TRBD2	CASSDAGLVTDTQYF	TGTGCCAGCAGTGACGCGGGACTAGTGACAGATACGCAGTATTTT
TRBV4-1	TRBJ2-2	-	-	CASSQDTNIGELFF	TGCGCCAGCAGCCAAGATACGAACATCGGGGAGCTGTTTTTT
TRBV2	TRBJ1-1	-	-	CADIGTEAFF	TGTGCAGACATCGGCACTGAAGCTTTCTTT
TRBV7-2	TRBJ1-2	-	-	CASSLARTANYGYTF	TGTGCCAGCAGCTTAGCTCGGACTGCCAACTATGGCTACACCTTC
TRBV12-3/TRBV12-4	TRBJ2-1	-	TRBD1	CASMDRGKSEQFF	TGTGCCAGCATGGACAGGGGGAAGTCTGAGCAGTTCTTC
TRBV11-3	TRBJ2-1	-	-	CASSSRESEQFF	TGTGCCAGCAGCTCCAGGGAGAGTGAGCAGTTCTTC
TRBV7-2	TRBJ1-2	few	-	CASSFSSRANYGYTF	TGTGCCAGCAGCTTCTCAAGCAGGGCTAACTATGGCTACACCTTC
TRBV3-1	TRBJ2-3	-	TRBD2	CASSRGLAGGTDTQYF	TGTGCCAGCAGCCGTGGACTAGCGGGGGGCACAGATACGCAGTATTTT
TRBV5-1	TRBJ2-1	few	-	CASSLVAKTYNEQFF	TGCGCCAGCAGCTTGGTAGCAAAGACCTACAATGAGCAGTTCTTC
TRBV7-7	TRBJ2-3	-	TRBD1	CASSSDRASDTQYF	TGTGCTAGCAGCTCGGACAGGGCTTCAGATACGCAGTATTTT
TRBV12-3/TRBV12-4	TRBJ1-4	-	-	CASSLWGAEEKLFF	TGTGCCAGCAGTTTATGGGGGGCAGAAGAAAAACTGTTCTTT
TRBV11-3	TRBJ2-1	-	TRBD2	CASSFFSGAHNEQFF	TGTGCCAGCAGCTTTTTTAGCGGGGCCCACAATGAGCAGTTCTTC
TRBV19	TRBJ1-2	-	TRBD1	CASSTPGTANYGYTF	TGTGCCAGTAGTACCCCCGGGACAGCTAACTATGGCTACACCTTC